This note documents a single T cell receptor (beta chain) sequence. Its cognate antigen is unknown. This sample is drawn from a study of identifying expanded T cells in peripheral blood. The study, taken as a whole, reports: Two-week clone count variance significantly increased as total template count grew. Differentially abundant clones: 0.95 to 1.5 between replicates, around 16 at approximately 13 days, less than 25 at four.

The germline V gene has CDR1 GTSNPN and CDR2 SVGIG (reference sequence). The length of the CDR3 is 15 residues. Trimming took off 4 bases at V and 4 bases at J, with 17 bases between the two ends. Collection occurred without any documented infections or immune events in donors. Some clones are missing from TCRdb's copy, which holds only in-frame ones; the method was immunoSEQ multiplex PCR. The table records approximately 120,000 clones, approximately 80% of them present only once. The sequence was obtained from a person between 18 and 75 years old in good health. The chain employs TRBV30 and TRBJ1-3; weak D call: TRBD1 (6 bases). Sequenced sample: blood. CDR3: CAWTLNRVWGNTIYF. In DNA form, the CDR3 reads TGTGCCTGGACCTTAAACAGGGTATGGGGAAACACCATATATTTT.